A single T cell receptor (beta chain) is shown here with its context. The data stem from a study of CD8 T cells in Susac syndrome. Germline CDR1 reads MNHEY; CDR2 reads SVGAGI. V shed 6 bases, J shed 2 bases, and the junction held 5 bases outside the gene matches. This CDR3 is built from 14 residues. With random hexamers, reverse transcription was performed on roughly 0.5 to 1 ug of RNA. One entry per CDR3 protein, called by TCRdb with MiXCR from the immunoSEQ multiplex PCR reads. Among 200,000 to 300,000 distinct CDR3 sequences listed, around 95% were seen once. The receptor's source is a human donor with multiple sclerosis. Sequencing was carried out using CD4+ T cells from PBMCs. V and J are TRBV6-5 and TRBJ1-2; the match to TRBD1 covers 8 bases. The CDR3 protein is CASSPDRDNYGYTF. The CDR3 DNA is TGTGCCAGCAGCCCGGACAGGGACAACTATGGCTACACCTTC.